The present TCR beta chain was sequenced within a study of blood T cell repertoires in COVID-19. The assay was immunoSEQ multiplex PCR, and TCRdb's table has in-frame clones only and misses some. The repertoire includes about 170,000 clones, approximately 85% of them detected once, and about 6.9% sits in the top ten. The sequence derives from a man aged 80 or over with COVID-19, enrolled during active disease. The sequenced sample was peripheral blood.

In DNA form, the CDR3 reads TGTGCCAGCAGCTCCTCGGGGACATACGGTAATTCACCCCTCCACTTT. Encoded protein: CASSSSGTYGNSPLHF. This sequence joins TRBV7-9 and TRBJ1-6, with a tentative D call TRBD1 (6 bases). Trimming pared 4 bases from V and 6 bases from J, leaving 16 bases between. The CDR3 covers 16 residues. CDR1 and CDR2 from the germline V gene are SEHNR and FQNEAQ (reference sequence).